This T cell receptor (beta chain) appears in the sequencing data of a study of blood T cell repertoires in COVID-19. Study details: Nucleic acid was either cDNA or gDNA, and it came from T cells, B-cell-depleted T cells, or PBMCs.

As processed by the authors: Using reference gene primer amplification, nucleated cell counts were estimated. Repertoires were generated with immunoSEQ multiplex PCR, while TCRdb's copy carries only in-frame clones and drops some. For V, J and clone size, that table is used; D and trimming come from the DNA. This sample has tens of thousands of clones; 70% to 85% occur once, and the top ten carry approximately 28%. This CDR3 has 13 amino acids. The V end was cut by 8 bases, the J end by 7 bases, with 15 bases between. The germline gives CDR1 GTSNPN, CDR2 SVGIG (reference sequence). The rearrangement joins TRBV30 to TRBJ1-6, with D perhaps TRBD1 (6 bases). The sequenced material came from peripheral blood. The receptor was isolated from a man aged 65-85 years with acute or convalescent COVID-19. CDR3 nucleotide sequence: TGTGCCAGACGACAGGTCCGGAATTCACCCCTCCACTTT. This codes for CARRQVRNSPLHF. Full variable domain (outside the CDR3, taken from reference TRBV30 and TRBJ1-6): SQTIHQWPATLVQPVGSPLSLECTVEGTSNPNLYWYRQAAGRGLQLLFYSVGIGQISSEVPQNLSASRPQDRQFILSSKKLLLSDSGFYLCARRQVRNSPLHFGNGTRLTVT.